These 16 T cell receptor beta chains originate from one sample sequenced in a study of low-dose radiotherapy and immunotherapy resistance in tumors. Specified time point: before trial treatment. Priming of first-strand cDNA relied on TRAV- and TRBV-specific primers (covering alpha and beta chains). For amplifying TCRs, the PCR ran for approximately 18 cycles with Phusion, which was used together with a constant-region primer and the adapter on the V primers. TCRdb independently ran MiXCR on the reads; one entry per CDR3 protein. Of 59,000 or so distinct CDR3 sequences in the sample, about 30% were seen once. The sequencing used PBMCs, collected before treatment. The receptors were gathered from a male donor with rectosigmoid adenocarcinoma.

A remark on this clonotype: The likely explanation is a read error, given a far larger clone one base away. CDR3 sequence: CDSSQDSGTYGYTF. In DNA form, the CDR3 reads TGCGACAGCAGCCAAGATTCCGGGACCTATGGCTACACCTTC. V usage is TRBV7-9 and J usage is TRBJ1-2, with a weak D call TRBD1 (5 bases). This CDR3 is 14 amino acids long. Germline CDR1 is SEHNR and CDR2 is FQNEAQ (reference sequence).

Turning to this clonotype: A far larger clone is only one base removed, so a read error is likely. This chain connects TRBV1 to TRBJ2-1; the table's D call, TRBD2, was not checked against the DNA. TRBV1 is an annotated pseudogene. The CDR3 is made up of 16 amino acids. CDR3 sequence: CASNQGTSGDYNEQFF. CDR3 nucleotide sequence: TGCGCCAGCAACCAAGGGACTAGCGGGGATTACAATGAGCAGTTCTTC.

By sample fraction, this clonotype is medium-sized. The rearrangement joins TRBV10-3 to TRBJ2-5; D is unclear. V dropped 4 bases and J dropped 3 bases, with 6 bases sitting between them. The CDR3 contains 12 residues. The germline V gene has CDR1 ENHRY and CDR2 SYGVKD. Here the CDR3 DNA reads TGTGCCATCAGTGGGGATGAAGAGACCCAGTACTTC. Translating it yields CAISGDEETQYF.

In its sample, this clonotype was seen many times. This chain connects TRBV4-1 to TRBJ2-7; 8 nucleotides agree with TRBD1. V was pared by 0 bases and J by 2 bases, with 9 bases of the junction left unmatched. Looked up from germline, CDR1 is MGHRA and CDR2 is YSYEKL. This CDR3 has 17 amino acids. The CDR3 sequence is CASSQDLTWTGTYEQYF. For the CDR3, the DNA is TGCGCCAGCAGCCAAGATTTAACCTGGACAGGGACCTACGAGCAGTACTTC.

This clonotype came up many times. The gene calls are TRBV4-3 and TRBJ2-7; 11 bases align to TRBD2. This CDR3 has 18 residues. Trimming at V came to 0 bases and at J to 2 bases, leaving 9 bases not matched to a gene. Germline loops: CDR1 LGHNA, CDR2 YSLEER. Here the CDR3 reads CASSQDHRTSGFPYEQYF. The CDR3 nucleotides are TGCGCCAGCAGCCAAGACCATAGGACTAGCGGGTTTCCCTACGAGCAGTACTTC.

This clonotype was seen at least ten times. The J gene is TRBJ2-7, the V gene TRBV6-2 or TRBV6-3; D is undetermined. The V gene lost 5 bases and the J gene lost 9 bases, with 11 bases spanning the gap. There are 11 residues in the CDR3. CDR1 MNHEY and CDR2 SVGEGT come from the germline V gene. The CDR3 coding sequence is TGTGCCAGCAGTAACCTCGTGGGGCAGTACTTC. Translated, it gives CASSNLVGQYF.

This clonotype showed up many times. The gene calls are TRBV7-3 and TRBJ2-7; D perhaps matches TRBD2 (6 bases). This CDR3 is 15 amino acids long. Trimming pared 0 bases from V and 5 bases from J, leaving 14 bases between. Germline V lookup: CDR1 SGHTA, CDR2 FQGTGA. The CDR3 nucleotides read TGTGCCAGCAGCTTAACTGGCGGGATGAGACACGAGCAGTACTTC. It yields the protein CASSLTGGMRHEQYF.

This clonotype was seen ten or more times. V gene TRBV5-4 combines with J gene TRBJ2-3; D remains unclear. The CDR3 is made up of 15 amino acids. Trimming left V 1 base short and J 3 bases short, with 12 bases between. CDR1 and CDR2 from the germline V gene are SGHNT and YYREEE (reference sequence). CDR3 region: CASSLSPVGTDTQYF. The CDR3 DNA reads TGTGCCAGCAGCTTGAGCCCCGTTGGAACAGATACGCAGTATTTT.

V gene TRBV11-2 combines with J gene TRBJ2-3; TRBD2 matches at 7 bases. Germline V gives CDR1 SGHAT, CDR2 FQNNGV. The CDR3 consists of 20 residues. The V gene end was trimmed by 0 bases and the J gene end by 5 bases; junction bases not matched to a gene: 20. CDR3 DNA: TGTGCCAGCAGCTTAGAAGGGCAGAGGCGGGGGACCTCCCGGGGAGATACGCAGTATTTT. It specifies CASSLEGQRRGTSRGDTQYF.

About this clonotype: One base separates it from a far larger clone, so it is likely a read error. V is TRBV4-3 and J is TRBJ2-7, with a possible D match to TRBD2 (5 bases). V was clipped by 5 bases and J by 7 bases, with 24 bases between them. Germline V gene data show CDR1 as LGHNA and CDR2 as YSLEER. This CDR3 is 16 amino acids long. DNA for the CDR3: TGCGCCAGCAGCTTGGTCCAGCGGAGTGGTCTACGGGAGCAGTACTTC. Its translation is CASSLVQRSGLREQYF.

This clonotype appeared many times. CDR3 sequence (DNA): TGTGCCAGCAGTTTAGTAGGGCACACAGATACGCAGTATTTT. This gives the protein CASSLVGHTDTQYF. The J gene is TRBJ2-3, the V gene TRBV12-3 or TRBV12-4; D remains ambiguous. Trimming removed 1 base at V and 2 bases at J, with 7 bases between. This CDR3 spans 14 amino acids.

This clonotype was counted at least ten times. The CDR3 DNA is TGTGCCAGCAGTGGGCTAGAGGGCCCCGATGAGCAGTTCTTC. It translates to CASSGLEGPDEQFF. The gene calls are TRBV27 and TRBJ2-1; D may be TRBD2 (5 bases). Germline lookup yields CDR1 MNHEY and CDR2 SMNVEV (reference sequence). There are 14 residues in the CDR3. Trimming took off 5 bases at V and 8 bases at J, with 16 bases between the two ends.

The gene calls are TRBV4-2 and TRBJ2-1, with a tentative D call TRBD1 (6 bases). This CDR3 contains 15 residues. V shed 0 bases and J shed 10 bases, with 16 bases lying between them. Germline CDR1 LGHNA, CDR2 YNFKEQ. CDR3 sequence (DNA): TGTGCCAGCAGCCAAGATAGGGGGAGTCACTTCGAGCAGTTCTTC. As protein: CASSQDRGSHFEQFF.

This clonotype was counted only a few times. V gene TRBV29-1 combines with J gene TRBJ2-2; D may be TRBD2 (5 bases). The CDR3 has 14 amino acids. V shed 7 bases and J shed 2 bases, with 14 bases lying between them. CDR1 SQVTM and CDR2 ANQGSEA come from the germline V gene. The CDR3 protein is CSALIEGNTGELFF. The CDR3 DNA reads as TGCAGCGCACTTATCGAGGGTAACACCGGGGAGCTGTTTTTT.

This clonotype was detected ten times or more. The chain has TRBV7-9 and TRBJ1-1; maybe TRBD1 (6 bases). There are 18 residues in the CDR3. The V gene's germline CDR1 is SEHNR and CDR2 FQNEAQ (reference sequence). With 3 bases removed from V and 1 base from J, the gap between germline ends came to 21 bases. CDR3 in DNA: TGTGCCAGCAGCTTTTCCGGACAGCGATTTATCGGGAACACTGAAGCTTTCTTT. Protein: CASSFSGQRFIGNTEAFF.

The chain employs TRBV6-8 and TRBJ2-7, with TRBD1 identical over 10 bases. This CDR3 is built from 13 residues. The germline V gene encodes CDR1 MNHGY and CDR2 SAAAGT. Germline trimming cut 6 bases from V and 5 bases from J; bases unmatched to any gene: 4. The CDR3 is CASRPGQGNEQYF. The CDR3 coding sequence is TGTGCCAGCAGACCGGGACAGGGGAACGAGCAGTACTTC.